This TCR beta chain was identified during a study of blood T cell repertoires in COVID-19. Methods used by the authors: Reference gene primer amplification yielded estimated nucleated cell counts. Generated by immunoSEQ multiplex PCR, the TCRdb table keeps only in-frame clones and is missing some. V, J and clone size are those of that table, while D and trimming were read from the DNA. The sample carries roughly 240,000 clones, roughly 85% recorded once. The origin of this receptor is a woman aged 50 to 60 with acute COVID-19. Specimen: PBMCs or T cells enriched from blood (not recorded which).

In DNA form, the CDR3 reads TGTGCCAGCAGTTTATTTGGACAGGGAGCGAGGGACACTGAAGCTTTCTTT. It yields the protein CASSLFGQGARDTEAFF. J is TRBJ1-1 and V is TRBV27; TRBD1 matches at 8 bases. The CDR3 sequence is 17 residues long. V lost 1 base to trimming and J lost 3 bases; unmatched junction nucleotides: 10. CDR1 and CDR2 (germline): MNHEY, SMNVEV (reference sequence).